A selection of T cell receptor beta chains follows, all from one sample in a study of blood T cell repertoires in COVID-19. The assay was immunoSEQ multiplex PCR, and TCRdb's table has in-frame clones only and misses some. The repertoire holds about 220,000 clones, approximately 83% seen once, with approximately 3.1% in the top ten. Sequenced sample: PBMCs or T cells enriched from blood (not recorded which). The receptors were gathered from a woman aged 55-75 years who had recovered from COVID-19. Each CDR3 is given with its conserved first and last residue. D genes are given only for firm matches. The size entry is marked missing in some rows and otherwise reads once, few, many or a size class.

TRBJ1-3	few	TRBV19	NA	CASSIQSGNTIYF	TGTGCCAGTAGTATTCAGTCTGGAAACACCATATATTTT
TRBJ2-1	once	TRBV7-9	NA	CASSLASGTYQFF	TGTGCCAGCAGCTTAGCCTCCGGGACATACCAGTTCTTC
TRBJ1-1	NA	TRBV7-3	NA	CASSSSTFSGTEAFF	TGTGCCAGCAGCTCCTCGACCTTTAGCGGCACTGAAGCTTTCTTT
TRBJ2-7	few	TRBV10-2	NA	CASSEYTTEQYF	TGCGCCAGCAGTGAATATACAACCGAGCAGTACTTC
TRBJ2-3	NA	TRBV12-1	NA	CASSGEGAAAPRDTQYF	TGTGCCAGCAGCGGTGAGGGCGCGGCGGCCCCGCGAGATACGCAGTATTTT
TRBJ1-1	NA	TRBV19	NA	CASSILQGTTEAFF	TGTGCCAGTAGTATCCTCCAGGGAACCACTGAAGCTTTCTTT
TRBJ2-7	NA	TRBV3-1/TRBV3-2	NA	CASSPGWGDSTYEQYF	TGTGCCAGCAGCCCGGGGTGGGGGGACAGCACCTACGAGCAGTACTTC
TRBJ2-7	NA	TRBV4-2	TRBD2	CASSQESRAGISYEQYF	TGTGCCAGCAGCCAAGAATCACGAGCGGGAATCTCCTACGAGCAGTACTTC
TRBJ2-5	NA	TRBV4-3	NA	CASSQGKGLGAGETQYF	TGCGCCAGCAGCCAAGGAAAGGGTTTAGGGGCAGGGGAGACCCAGTACTTC
TRBJ1-4	NA	TRBV14	NA	CASSLPGTEKLFF	TGTGCCAGCAGCCTGCCCGGGACAGAAAAACTGTTTTTT
TRBJ2-7	NA	TRBV30	NA	CAWSVSGGYEQYF	TGTGCCTGGAGTGTATCGGGTGGCTACGAGCAGTACTTC
TRBJ2-2	NA	TRBV12-3/TRBV12-4	TRBD2	CASSSSGTGELFF	TGTGCCAGCAGTTCTAGCGGTACCGGGGAGCTGTTTTTT
TRBJ1-1	NA	TRBV19	TRBD1	CASSIGDRSSAFF	TGTGCCAGTAGTATAGGGGACAGGTCTTCGGCTTTCTTT
TRBJ1-2	NA	TRBV3-1/TRBV3-2	NA	CASSRGGTLYGYTF	TGTGCCAGCAGCCGGGGGGGGACCCTCTATGGCTACACCTTC
TRBJ2-5	NA	TRBV11-2	TRBD2	CASSLRGDGQETQYF	TGTGCCAGCAGCTTGCGGGGGGACGGACAAGAGACCCAGTACTTC
TRBJ2-7	NA	TRBV5-1	NA	CASSPPSSYEQYF	TGCGCCAGCAGCCCCCCGAGCTCCTACGAGCAGTACTTC
TRBJ1-2	NA	TRBV6-5	NA	CASSREKGSYGYTF	TGTGCCAGCAGTCGGGAGAAGGGTAGCTATGGCTACACCTTC
TRBJ2-3	NA	TRBV7-9	TRBD2	CASSLGGRVVDTQYF	TGTGCCAGCAGCTTAGGCGGGAGGGTGGTAGATACGCAGTATTTT
TRBJ1-2	NA	TRBV5-1	NA	CASSLVGGGYTF	TGCGCCAGCAGCTTGGTAGGAGGTGGCTACACCTTC
TRBJ1-1	once	TRBV6-4	NA	CASSARGHTEAFF	TGTGCCAGCAGTGCGCGGGGGCACACTGAAGCTTTCTTT
TRBJ2-3	once	TRBV19	TRBD2	CASTPGLARGRADTQYF	TGTGCCAGTACCCCGGGACTAGCGAGGGGGAGGGCAGATACGCAGTATTTT
TRBJ2-1	NA	TRBV19	NA	CASSIDSNEQFF	TGTGCCAGTAGTATAGACAGCAATGAGCAGTTCTTC
TRBJ2-5	NA	TRBV7-2	NA	CASSQGAGGVGSETQYF	TGTGCCAGCAGCCAGGGGGCGGGGGGGGTCGGGTCCGAGACCCAGTACTTC
TRBJ1-1	NA	TRBV5-1	TRBD1	CASSLRQGGRNTEAFF	TGCGCCAGCAGCCTACGACAGGGGGGAAGGAACACTGAAGCTTTCTTT
TRBJ1-2	NA	TRBV11-1	NA	CASSARQAANYGYTF	TGTGCCAGCAGCGCTCGACAGGCGGCTAACTATGGCTACACCTTC
TRBJ1-2	NA	TRBV3-1/TRBV3-2	NA	CASGGSNYGYTF	TGTGCCAGCGGGGGCAGCAACTATGGCTACACCTTC
TRBJ2-5	NA	TRBV3-1/TRBV3-2	NA	CASSQLPASETQYF	TGTGCCAGCAGCCAACTGCCAGCGAGCGAGACCCAGTACTTC
TRBJ2-1	NA	TRBV5-1	TRBD2	CASSPGTSGGEQFF	TGCGCCAGCAGCCCCGGGACTAGCGGAGGGGAGCAGTTCTTC
TRBJ1-3	NA	TRBV6-5	TRBD1	CASSTGQGSGNTIYF	TGTGCCAGCAGTACCGGACAGGGTTCTGGAAACACCATATATTTT
TRBJ2-7	NA	TRBV6-1	NA	CASSETVYEQYF	TGTGCCAGCAGTGAAACTGTCTACGAGCAGTACTTC
TRBJ2-3	NA	TRBV4-1	NA	CASSQEWKGYVTDTQYF	TGCGCCAGCAGCCAAGAGTGGAAGGGGTACGTAACAGATACGCAGTATTTT
TRBJ2-3	NA	TRBV5-1	TRBD2	CASSLVGTSASTDTQYF	TGCGCCAGCAGCTTGGTTGGGACTAGCGCTAGCACAGATACGCAGTATTTT
TRBJ1-5	NA	TRBV5-1	NA	CASSLAGDFNQPQHF	TGCGCCAGCAGCTTGGCAGGGGATTTCAATCAGCCCCAGCATTTT